These T cell receptor beta chains were read from a single sample in a study of blood T cells in healthy people across ages. Each CDR3 protein is one row after TCRdb ran MiXCR on the 5' RACE reads. This sample yields about a million distinct CDR3 sequences, of which around 54% are seen a single time; around 21% belongs to the top ten. Sequencing was performed on blood. Receptor source: a woman in her fifties or sixties in good health. Both conserved end residues are part of each CDR3. The order of the fields is D gene, V gene, J gene, clone size, CDR3 protein, CDR3 DNA. A D gene is named only where the DNA matches it firmly. The size of a clone is reported for some rows only, either as once, few or many, or as a class for expanded clones.

D gene: TRBD2
V gene: TRBV12-3/TRBV12-4
J gene: TRBJ2-1
clone size: many
CDR3 protein: CASSSPTGEGIRDEQFF
CDR3 DNA: TGTGCCAGCAGTTCCCCGACGGGGGAGGGCATTAGGGATGAGCAGTTCTTC

D gene: NA
V gene: TRBV5-1
J gene: TRBJ2-3
clone size: NA
CDR3 protein: CASSLNLDSPNTQYF
CDR3 DNA: TGCGCCAGCAGCTTAAATCTGGACAGCCCCAATACGCAGTATTTT

D gene: TRBD1
V gene: TRBV12-3/TRBV12-4
J gene: TRBJ1-4
clone size: NA
CDR3 protein: CASSTGTDNEKLFF
CDR3 DNA: TGTGCCAGCAGTACCGGGACAGACAATGAAAAACTGTTTTTT

D gene: NA
V gene: TRBV20-1
J gene: TRBJ2-7
clone size: few
CDR3 protein: CSARGQRNEQYF
CDR3 DNA: TGCAGTGCCAGAGGGCAGCGTAACGAGCAGTACTTC

D gene: NA
V gene: TRBV3-1
J gene: TRBJ2-1
clone size: NA
CDR3 protein: CASSQRGTWEQFF
CDR3 DNA: TGTGCCAGCAGCCAACGAGGGACGTGGGAGCAGTTCTTC

D gene: NA
V gene: TRBV5-6
J gene: TRBJ2-7
clone size: NA
CDR3 protein: CASSTFVGLSYEQYF
CDR3 DNA: TGTGCCAGCAGCACATTCGTAGGGTTATCCTACGAGCAGTACTTC

D gene: NA
V gene: TRBV5-1
J gene: TRBJ2-7
clone size: NA
CDR3 protein: CASSTRQAYEQYF
CDR3 DNA: TGCGCCAGCAGCACCCGACAGGCCTACGAGCAGTACTTC

D gene: NA
V gene: TRBV28
J gene: TRBJ2-7
clone size: NA
CDR3 protein: CASSPHGVSYEQYF
CDR3 DNA: TGTGCCAGCAGTCCCCACGGGGTTTCCTACGAGCAGTACTTC

D gene: NA
V gene: TRBV21-1
J gene: TRBJ2-1
clone size: NA
CDR3 protein: CASSKVVNNEQFF
CDR3 DNA: TGTGCCAGCAGCAAAGTGGTCAACAATGAGCAGTTCTTC

D gene: NA
V gene: TRBV6-2/TRBV6-3
J gene: TRBJ2-3
clone size: NA
CDR3 protein: CASSYYNTDTQYF
CDR3 DNA: TGTGCCAGCAGTTACTACAACACAGATACGCAGTATTTT

D gene: NA
V gene: TRBV7-3
J gene: TRBJ2-7
clone size: few
CDR3 protein: CASSTTPSIVSEGSYEQYF
CDR3 DNA: TGTGCCAGCAGCACAACCCCTTCAATCGTATCGGAAGGCTCCTACGAGCAGTACTTC

D gene: NA
V gene: TRBV7-7
J gene: TRBJ2-5
clone size: NA
CDR3 protein: CASSMGASLQETQYF
CDR3 DNA: TGTGCCAGCAGCATGGGAGCGTCCCTCCAAGAGACCCAGTACTTC

D gene: NA
V gene: TRBV20-1
J gene: TRBJ2-5
clone size: NA
CDR3 protein: CSAREHETQETQYF
CDR3 DNA: TGCAGTGCTAGGGAACACGAAACCCAAGAGACCCAGTACTTC

D gene: NA
V gene: TRBV7-9
J gene: TRBJ1-1
clone size: NA
CDR3 protein: CASSLEQGRNTEAFF
CDR3 DNA: TGTGCCAGCAGCTTAGAACAAGGACGAAACACTGAAGCTTTCTTT

D gene: NA
V gene: TRBV4-2
J gene: TRBJ2-1
clone size: NA
CDR3 protein: CASSQEGLNNAYNEQFF
CDR3 DNA: TGTGCCAGCAGCCAAGAGGGCTTGAACAACGCCTACAATGAGCAGTTCTTC

D gene: TRBD1
V gene: TRBV27
J gene: TRBJ2-3
clone size: few
CDR3 protein: CASSLPGGAHTQYF
CDR3 DNA: TGTGCCAGCAGTTTACCAGGGGGTGCTCATACGCAGTATTTT

D gene: NA
V gene: TRBV12-3/TRBV12-4
J gene: TRBJ2-3
clone size: NA
CDR3 protein: CASSFIGGRTDTQYF
CDR3 DNA: TGTGCCAGCAGTTTTATTGGGGGAAGGACAGATACGCAGTATTTT

D gene: NA
V gene: TRBV10-3
J gene: TRBJ1-4
clone size: NA
CDR3 protein: CAISEGGRNEKLFF
CDR3 DNA: TGTGCCATCAGTGAGGGGGGTAGGAATGAAAAACTGTTTTTT

D gene: NA
V gene: TRBV4-2
J gene: TRBJ1-5
clone size: few
CDR3 protein: CASSQGGAGEQPQHF
CDR3 DNA: TGTGCCAGCAGCCAAGGAGGGGCAGGGGAGCAGCCCCAGCATTTT

D gene: TRBD2
V gene: TRBV7-2
J gene: TRBJ2-7
clone size: few
CDR3 protein: CASSPTSGISYEQYF
CDR3 DNA: TGTGCCAGCAGCCCGACTAGCGGGATCTCCTACGAGCAGTACTTC

D gene: NA
V gene: TRBV28
J gene: TRBJ1-2
clone size: NA
CDR3 protein: CASSSRSGYTF
CDR3 DNA: TGTGCCAGCAGTTCCCGGAGTGGCTACACCTTC

D gene: TRBD2
V gene: TRBV10-2
J gene: TRBJ2-2
clone size: NA
CDR3 protein: CASRTSVRESGELFF
CDR3 DNA: TGCGCCAGCAGGACTAGCGTGAGGGAAAGCGGGGAGCTGTTTTTT

D gene: TRBD1
V gene: TRBV7-9
J gene: TRBJ2-7
clone size: NA
CDR3 protein: CASSETWTGYYEQYF
CDR3 DNA: TGCGCCAGCAGCGAGACTTGGACAGGCTACTACGAGCAGTACTTC

D gene: NA
V gene: TRBV5-1
J gene: TRBJ1-1
clone size: NA
CDR3 protein: CASSLAGPLQASQKAFF
CDR3 DNA: TGCGCCAGCAGCTTGGCCGGCCCACTACAGGCGTCTCAAAAAGCTTTCTTT

D gene: NA
V gene: TRBV7-2
J gene: TRBJ2-5
clone size: NA
CDR3 protein: CASSGIPGEQYF
CDR3 DNA: TGTGCCAGCAGCGGGATCCCCGGGGAGCAGTACTTC

D gene: NA
V gene: TRBV7-2
J gene: TRBJ2-3
clone size: few
CDR3 protein: CASSLERSETQYF
CDR3 DNA: TGTGCCAGCAGCTTAGAGCGGTCGGAAACGCAGTATTTT